This T cell receptor beta chain was found in a study of control samples from healthy donors and cancer patients. This clone was counted a few times. CDR3 length: 14 amino acids. V lost 5 bases, J lost 1 base, and 9 bases lay in between. Looked up from germline, CDR1 is SEHNR and CDR2 is FQNEAQ (reference sequence). The table came from immunoSEQ multiplex PCR; TCRdb's copy has only in-frame clones and leaves some out. The sample holds about 51,000 clones; approximately 80% are singletons and the top ten take around 9.1%. This TCR was recovered from a man aged 65 to 79 in good health. V is TRBV7-9 and J is TRBJ1-5, with D unclear. Sequenced sample: blood. In DNA, the CDR3 is TGTGCCAGCAGCCCGATAGGAAGCAATCAGCCCCAGCATTTT. Translating it yields CASSPIGSNQPQHF.